This TCR beta chain appears in the sequencing data of a study of T cell clonality in common variable immunodeficiency. The CDR3 runs 15 residues. The germline V and J ends were trimmed by 3 bases and 7 bases, with 16 bases remaining between them. The germline CDR1 and CDR2 sequences are ENHRY and SYGVKD. This clone was observed at least ten times. The read is 3 residues too short to cover the CDR3 end, so that end is filled in from the germline J gene. Profiled with immunoSEQ multiplex PCR; TCRdb holds only in-frame clones, not every one. The sample counts under 35,000 clones, none seen once; the ten largest own 3.8%.

Sequenced input: peripheral blood mononuclear cells. The genes are TRBV10-3 and TRBJ2-4; D may be TRBD1 (5 bases). This TCR was recovered from a person aged 18 to 69 in good health. CDR3 bases read: TGTGCCATCAGTGAAGGGGCCGCTGACGAGAACATT. It specifies CAISEGAADENI. The full CDR3 protein is CAISEGAADENIQYF.